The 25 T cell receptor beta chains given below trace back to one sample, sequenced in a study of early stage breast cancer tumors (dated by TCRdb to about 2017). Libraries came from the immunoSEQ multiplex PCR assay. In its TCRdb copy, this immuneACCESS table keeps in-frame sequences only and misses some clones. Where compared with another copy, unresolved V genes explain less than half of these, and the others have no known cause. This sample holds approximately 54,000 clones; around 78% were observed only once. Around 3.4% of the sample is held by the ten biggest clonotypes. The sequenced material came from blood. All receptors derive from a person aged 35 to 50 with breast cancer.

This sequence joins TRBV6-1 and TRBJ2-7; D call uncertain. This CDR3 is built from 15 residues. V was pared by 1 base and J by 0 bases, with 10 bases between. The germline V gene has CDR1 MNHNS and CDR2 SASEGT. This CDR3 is CASSEDTESSYEQYF. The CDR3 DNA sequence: TGTGCCAGCAGTGAAGACACCGAAAGCTCCTACGAGCAGTACTTC.

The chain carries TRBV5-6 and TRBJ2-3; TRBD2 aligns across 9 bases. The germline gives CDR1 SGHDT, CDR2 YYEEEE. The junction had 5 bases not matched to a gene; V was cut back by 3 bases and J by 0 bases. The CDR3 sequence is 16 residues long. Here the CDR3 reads CASSYGLARSTDTQYF. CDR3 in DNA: TGTGCCAGCAGCTATGGACTAGCGAGGAGCACAGATACGCAGTATTTT.

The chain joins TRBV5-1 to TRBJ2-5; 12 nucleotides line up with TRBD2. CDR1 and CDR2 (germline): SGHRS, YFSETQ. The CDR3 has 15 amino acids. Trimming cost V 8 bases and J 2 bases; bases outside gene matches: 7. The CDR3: CASRTSGISQETQYF. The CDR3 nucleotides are TGCGCCAGTCGGACTAGCGGGATTTCTCAAGAGACCCAGTACTTC.

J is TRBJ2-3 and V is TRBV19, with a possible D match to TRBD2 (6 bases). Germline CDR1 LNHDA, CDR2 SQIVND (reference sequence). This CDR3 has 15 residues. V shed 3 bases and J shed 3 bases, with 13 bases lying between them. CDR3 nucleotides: TGTGCCAGTAGTATTATGGGGGGTCCTACAGATACGCAGTATTTT. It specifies CASSIMGGPTDTQYF.

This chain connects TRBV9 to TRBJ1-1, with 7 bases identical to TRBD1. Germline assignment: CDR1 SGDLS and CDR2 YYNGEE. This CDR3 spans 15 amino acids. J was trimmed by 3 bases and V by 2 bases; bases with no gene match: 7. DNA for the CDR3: TGTGCCAGCAGCGTCAGGGGGACATGGGACACTGAAGCTTTCTTT. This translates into CASSVRGTWDTEAFF.

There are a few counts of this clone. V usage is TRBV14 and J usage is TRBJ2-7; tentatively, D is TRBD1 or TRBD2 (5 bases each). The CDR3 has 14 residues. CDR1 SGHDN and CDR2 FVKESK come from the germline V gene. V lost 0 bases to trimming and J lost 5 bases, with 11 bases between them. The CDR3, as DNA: TGTGCCAGCAGCCAAGATCCAGGGAGAGACGAGCAGTACTTC. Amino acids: CASSQDPGRDEQYF. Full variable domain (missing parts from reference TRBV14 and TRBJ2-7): EAGVTQFPSHSVIEKGQTVTLRCDPISGHDNLYWYRRVMGKEIKFLLHFVKESKQDESGMPNNRFLAERTGGTYSTLKVQPAELEDSGVYFCASSQDPGRDEQYFGPGTRLTVT.

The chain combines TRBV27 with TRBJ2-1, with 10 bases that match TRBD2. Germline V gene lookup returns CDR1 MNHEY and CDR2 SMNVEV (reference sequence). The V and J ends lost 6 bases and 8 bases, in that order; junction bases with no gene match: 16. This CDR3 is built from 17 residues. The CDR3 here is CASSTLRFLAGEHEQFF. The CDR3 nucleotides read TGTGCCAGCAGCACCCTCCGTTTCCTAGCGGGAGAACATGAGCAGTTCTTC.

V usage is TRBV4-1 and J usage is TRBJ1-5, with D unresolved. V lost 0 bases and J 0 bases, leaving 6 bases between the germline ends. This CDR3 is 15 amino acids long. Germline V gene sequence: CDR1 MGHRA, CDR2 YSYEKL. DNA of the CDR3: TGCGCCAGCAGCCAAGATCGCGGTAGCAATCAGCCCCAGCATTTT. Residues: CASSQDRGSNQPQHF.

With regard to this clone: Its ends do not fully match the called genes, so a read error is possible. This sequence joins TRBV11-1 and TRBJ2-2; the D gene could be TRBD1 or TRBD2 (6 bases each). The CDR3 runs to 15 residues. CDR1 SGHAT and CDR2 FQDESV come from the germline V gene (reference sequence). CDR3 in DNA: TGTGCCAGCAGCCTAGCGATAGGGGGGACCGGGGAGCTGTTTTTT. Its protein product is CASSLAIGGTGELFF.

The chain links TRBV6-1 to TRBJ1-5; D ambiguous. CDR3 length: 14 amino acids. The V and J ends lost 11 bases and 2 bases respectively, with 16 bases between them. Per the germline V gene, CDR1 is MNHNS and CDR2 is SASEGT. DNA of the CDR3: TGTGCCGCCAGATCGCAGGCCGGCAATCAGCCCCAGCATTTT. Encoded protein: CAARSQAGNQPQHF.

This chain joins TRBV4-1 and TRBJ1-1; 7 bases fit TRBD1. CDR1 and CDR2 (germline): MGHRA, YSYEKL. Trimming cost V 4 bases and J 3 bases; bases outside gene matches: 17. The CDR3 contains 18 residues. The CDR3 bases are TGCGCCAGCAGCCGAATCGGGGGCAGGGGGAAGGTGGACACTGAAGCTTTCTTT. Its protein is CASSRIGGRGKVDTEAFF.

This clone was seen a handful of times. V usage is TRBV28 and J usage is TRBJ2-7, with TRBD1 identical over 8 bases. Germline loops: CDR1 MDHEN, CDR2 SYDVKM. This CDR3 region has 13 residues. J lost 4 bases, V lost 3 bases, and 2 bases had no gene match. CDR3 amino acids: CASSFGTGYEQYF. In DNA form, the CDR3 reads TGTGCCAGCAGTTTTGGGACAGGATACGAGCAGTACTTC.

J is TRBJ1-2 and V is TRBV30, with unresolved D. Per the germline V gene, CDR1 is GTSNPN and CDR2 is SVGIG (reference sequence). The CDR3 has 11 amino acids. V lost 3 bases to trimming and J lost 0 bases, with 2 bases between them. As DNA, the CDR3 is TGTGCCTGGAGGGCTAACTATGGCTACACCTTC. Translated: CAWRANYGYTF.

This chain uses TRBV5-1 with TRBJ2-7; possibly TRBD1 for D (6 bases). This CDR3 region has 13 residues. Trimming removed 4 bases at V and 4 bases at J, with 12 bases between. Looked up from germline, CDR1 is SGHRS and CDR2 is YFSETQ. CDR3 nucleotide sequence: TGCGCCAGCAGCACAGGGTATACGTACGAGCAGTACTTC. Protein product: CASSTGYTYEQYF.

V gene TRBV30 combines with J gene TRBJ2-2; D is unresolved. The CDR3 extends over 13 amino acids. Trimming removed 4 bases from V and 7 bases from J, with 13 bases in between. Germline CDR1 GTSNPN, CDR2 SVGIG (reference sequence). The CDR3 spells CAWTHIWGGELFF. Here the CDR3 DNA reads TGTGCCTGGACTCACATTTGGGGCGGGGAGCTGTTTTTT.

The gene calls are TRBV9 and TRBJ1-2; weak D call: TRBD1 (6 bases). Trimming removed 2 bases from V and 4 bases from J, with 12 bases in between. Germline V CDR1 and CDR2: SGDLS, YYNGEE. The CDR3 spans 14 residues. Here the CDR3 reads CASSVAGDGYGYTF. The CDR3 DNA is TGTGCCAGCAGCGTCGCAGGGGATGGCTATGGCTACACCTTC.

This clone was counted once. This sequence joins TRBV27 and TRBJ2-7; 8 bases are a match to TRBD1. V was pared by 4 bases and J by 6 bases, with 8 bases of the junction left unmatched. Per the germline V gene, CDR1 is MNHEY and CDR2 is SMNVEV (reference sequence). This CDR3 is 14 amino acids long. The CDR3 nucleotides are TGTGCCAGCAGTTCACAGACAGGGGCGTTCGAGCAGTACTTC. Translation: CASSSQTGAFEQYF.

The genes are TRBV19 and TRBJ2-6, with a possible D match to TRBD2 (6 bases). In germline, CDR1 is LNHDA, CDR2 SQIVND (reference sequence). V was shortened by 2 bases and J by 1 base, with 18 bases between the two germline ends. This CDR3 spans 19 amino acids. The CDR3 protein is CASSIFRRGLWSGANVLTF. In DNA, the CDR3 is TGTGCCAGTAGTATATTTCGGAGGGGCCTGTGGTCTGGGGCCAACGTCCTGACTTTC.

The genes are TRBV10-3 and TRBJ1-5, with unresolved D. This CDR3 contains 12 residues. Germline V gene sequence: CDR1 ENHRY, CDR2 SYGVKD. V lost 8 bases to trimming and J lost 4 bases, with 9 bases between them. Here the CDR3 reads CAIATANQPQHF. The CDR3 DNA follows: TGTGCCATCGCCACGGCAAATCAGCCCCAGCATTTT.

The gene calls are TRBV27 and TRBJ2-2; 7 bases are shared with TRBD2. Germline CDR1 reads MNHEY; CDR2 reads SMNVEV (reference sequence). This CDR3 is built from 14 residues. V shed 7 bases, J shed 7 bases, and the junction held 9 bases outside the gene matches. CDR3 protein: CASTRASGIGELFF. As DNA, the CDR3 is TGTGCCAGCACTAGGGCTAGCGGTATCGGGGAGCTGTTTTTT.

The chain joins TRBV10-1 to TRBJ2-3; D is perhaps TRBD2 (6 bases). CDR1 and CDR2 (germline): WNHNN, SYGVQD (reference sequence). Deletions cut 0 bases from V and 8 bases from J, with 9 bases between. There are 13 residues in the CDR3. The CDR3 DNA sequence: TGCGCCAGCAGTGAGTCCATGGGGGGTACGCAGTATTTT. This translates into CASSESMGGTQYF.

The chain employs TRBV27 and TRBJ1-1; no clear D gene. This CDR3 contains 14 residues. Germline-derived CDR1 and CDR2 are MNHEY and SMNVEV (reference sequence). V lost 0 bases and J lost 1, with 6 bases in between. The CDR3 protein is CASSLSGANTEAFF. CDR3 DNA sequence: TGTGCCAGCAGTTTATCAGGAGCGAACACTGAAGCTTTCTTT.

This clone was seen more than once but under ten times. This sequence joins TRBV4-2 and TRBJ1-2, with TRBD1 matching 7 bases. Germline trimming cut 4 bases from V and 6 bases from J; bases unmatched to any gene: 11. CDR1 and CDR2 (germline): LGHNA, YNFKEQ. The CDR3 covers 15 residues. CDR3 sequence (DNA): TGTGCCAGCAGCCTCCCGGGACAGAATATACATGGCTACACCTTC. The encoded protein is CASSLPGQNIHGYTF.

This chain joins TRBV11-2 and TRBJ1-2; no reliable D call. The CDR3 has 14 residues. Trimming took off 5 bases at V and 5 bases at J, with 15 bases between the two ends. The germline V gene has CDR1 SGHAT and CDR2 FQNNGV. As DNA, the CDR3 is TGTGCCAGCAGCCCCGCCGGGATTAGGTATGGCTACACCTTC. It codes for CASSPAGIRYGYTF.

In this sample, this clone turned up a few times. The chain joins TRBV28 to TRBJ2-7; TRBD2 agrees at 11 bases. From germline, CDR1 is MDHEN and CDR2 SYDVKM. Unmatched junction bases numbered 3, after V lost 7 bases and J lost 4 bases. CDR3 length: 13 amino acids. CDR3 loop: CASMGLAEYEQYF. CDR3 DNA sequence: TGTGCCAGCATGGGACTAGCGGAATACGAGCAGTACTTC.